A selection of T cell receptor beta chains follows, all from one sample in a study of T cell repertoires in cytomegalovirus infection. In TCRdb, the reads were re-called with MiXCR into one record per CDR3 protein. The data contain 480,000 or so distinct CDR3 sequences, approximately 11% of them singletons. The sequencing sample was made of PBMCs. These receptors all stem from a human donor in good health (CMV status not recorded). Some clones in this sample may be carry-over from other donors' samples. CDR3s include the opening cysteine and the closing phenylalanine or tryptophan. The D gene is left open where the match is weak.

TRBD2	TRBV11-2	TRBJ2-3	CASSLPSGRTDTQYF
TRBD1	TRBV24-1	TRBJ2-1	CATSVRLTGGQFF
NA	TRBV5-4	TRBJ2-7	CASSLELHNYEQYF
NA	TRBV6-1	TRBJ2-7	CASSPIGTSYEQYF
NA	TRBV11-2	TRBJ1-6	CASSLGWVGTNSPLHF
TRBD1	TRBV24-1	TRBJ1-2	CATSDAQGNGYTF
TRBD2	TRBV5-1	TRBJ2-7	CASSLILAGAGYEQYF
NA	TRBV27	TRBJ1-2	CASAPGAGGHLYGYTF
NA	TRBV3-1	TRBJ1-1	CASSRTDLETFF
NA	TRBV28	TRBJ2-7	CASIDTVSSYEQYF
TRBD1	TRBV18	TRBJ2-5	CASSPDREETQYF
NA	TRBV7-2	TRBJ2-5	CASSSDSRDQYF
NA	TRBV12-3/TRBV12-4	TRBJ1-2	CASSFRTANNYGYTF
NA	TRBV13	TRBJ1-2	CASSSPSRRGYTF
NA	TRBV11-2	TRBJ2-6	CASSLFGGSSSGANVLTF
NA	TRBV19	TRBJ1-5	CASSKSNQGTPRNQPQHF
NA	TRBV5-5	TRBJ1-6	CASSLLGANSPLHF
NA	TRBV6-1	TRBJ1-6	CASSADWRNSPLHF
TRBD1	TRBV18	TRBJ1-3	CASSPSRQGGGNTIYF
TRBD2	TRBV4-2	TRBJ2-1	CASSQVGISGSFF
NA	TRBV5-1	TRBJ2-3	CASSVRGPDTQYF
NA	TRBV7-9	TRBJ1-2	CASSSNSQNYGYTF
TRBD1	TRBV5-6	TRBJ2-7	CASSLSGTGRLSYEQYF
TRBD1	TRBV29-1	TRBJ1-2	CSVNRQGDSNYGYTF
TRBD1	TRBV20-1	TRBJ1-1	CSARKHRGDRVTEAFF
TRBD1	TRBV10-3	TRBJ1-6	CAIREGQPSSPLHF
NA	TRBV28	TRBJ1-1	CASSLFGEVNTEAFF
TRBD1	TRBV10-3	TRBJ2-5	CAISGTGETQYF
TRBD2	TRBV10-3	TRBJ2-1	CAIRRLAGPLDEQFF
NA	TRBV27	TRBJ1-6	CASRTANSPLHF
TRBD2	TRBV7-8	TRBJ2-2	CASRLAGGQYTGELFF
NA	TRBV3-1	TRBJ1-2	CASSQDSTRGGMRGIENGYTF
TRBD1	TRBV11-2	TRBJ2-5	CASSSRTGKHQETQYF
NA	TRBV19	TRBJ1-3	CASSIDPWDSGNTIYF
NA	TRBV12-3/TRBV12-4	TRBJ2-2	CASSFRPMELFF
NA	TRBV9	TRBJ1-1	CASSVVSGGTEAFF
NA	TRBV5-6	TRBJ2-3	CASSATASRPRTDTQYF
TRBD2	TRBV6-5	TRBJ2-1	CASSLLTGGLYNEQFF
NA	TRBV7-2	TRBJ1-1	CASSLLPGGGNTEAFF
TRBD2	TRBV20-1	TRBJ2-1	CSAPRAGEGIGEQFF
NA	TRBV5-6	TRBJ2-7	CASSQWSTYEQYF
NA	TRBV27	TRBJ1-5	CASSFQGYHQPQHF
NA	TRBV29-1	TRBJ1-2	CSVYTGGRNYGYTF
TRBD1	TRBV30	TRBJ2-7	CAWSVPSTGRKYF
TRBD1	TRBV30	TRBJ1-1	CAWSVVLGQGRTEAFF
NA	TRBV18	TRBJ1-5	CASSPQGWQPQHF
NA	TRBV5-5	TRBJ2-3	CASSLPGFPDTQYF
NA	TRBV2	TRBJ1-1	CASSAGGTDTEAFF
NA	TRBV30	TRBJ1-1	CAWTAWTEAFF
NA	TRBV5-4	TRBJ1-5	CASRAGLNQPQHF
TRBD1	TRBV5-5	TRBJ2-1	CASSPTGGGWGFF
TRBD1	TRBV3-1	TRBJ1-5	CASSQDRGQPQHF
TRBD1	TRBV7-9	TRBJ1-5	CASSLGTGDQPQHF
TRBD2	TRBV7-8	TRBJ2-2	CASTGTRNTGELFF